These 27 T cell receptor beta chains were sequenced from one sample in a study of blood T cell repertoires in COVID-19. TCRdb keeps only in-frame clones here, not all; method: immunoSEQ multiplex PCR. Of around 100,000 clones listed, about 77% are singletons. What was sequenced was peripheral blood. Source of these receptors: a man between 65 and 85 years old with active or convalescent COVID-19.

This clone was recorded at least ten times. CDR3 protein: CASSYSRLGNQPQHF. The DNA for the CDR3 is TGTGCCAGCAGTTACTCGCGACTGGGCAATCAGCCCCAGCATTTT. The J gene is TRBJ1-5, the V gene TRBV6-2 or TRBV6-3; no reliable D call. The CDR3 length is 15 residues. The germline CDR1 and CDR2 sequences are MNHEY and SVGEGT. V lost 0 bases and J lost 2, with 8 bases in between.

Only a few counts were recorded for this clone. The chain links TRBV30 to TRBJ1-4; D is possibly TRBD1 (5 bases). The germline V gene encodes CDR1 GTSNPN and CDR2 SVGIG (reference sequence). Deletions cut 2 bases from V and 7 bases from J, with 23 bases between. The CDR3 has 17 amino acids. The CDR3, as DNA: TGTGCCTGGAGTAACAAAGGGGTACTGGGGGGAAGTGAAAAACTGTTTTTT. It translates to CAWSNKGVLGGSEKLFF.

The V gene is TRBV30, the J gene TRBJ1-1, with D possibly being TRBD1 (5 bases). CDR3 size: 14 residues. Trimming pared 0 bases from V and 3 bases from J, leaving 11 bases between. Looked up from germline, CDR1 is GTSNPN and CDR2 is SVGIG (reference sequence). The CDR3 loop reads CAWSVRLGDTEAFF. The DNA of the CDR3 is TGTGCCTGGAGTGTACGGCTAGGGGACACTGAAGCTTTCTTT.

V and J are TRBV5-6 and TRBJ1-4; TRBD1 might be the D (6 bases). Germline CDR1 and CDR2: SGHDT and YYEEEE. The CDR3 extends over 15 amino acids. Trimming cost V 5 bases and J 5 bases, with 16 bases left between them. The DNA of the CDR3 is TGTGCCAGCAGTTTGAAGGGGGTGGTAAATGAAAAACTGTTTTTT. It encodes CASSLKGVVNEKLFF.

V is TRBV5-8 and J is TRBJ2-3, with 7 nucleotides matching TRBD2. CDR1 is SGHTS and CDR2 is YDEGEE in the germline V gene. The length of the CDR3 is 16 residues. Unmatched junction bases numbered 10, after V lost 0 bases and J lost 6 bases. The CDR3, as DNA: TGTGCCAGCAGCTTGGGGGCTAGCGGCCCCTGGGATACGCAGTATTTT. This gives the protein CASSLGASGPWDTQYF.

The chain links TRBV4-3 to TRBJ2-7; TRBD2 is a possible D gene (6 bases). There are 14 residues in the CDR3. Germline V gives CDR1 LGHNA, CDR2 YSLEER. With 0 bases removed from V and 7 bases from J, the gap between germline ends came to 13 bases. The CDR3 is CASSQDLRDSEQYF. Here the CDR3 DNA reads TGCGCCAGCAGCCAAGATCTCCGGGACTCAGAGCAGTACTTC.

This clone turned up a few times. V and J are TRBV15 and TRBJ1-3; tentative D call: TRBD1 (5 bases). The V gene's germline CDR1 is LNHNV and CDR2 YYDKDF (reference sequence). This CDR3 comprises 15 residues. Between the trimmed V and J ends, which lost 3 bases and 0 bases, there was a span of 9 bases. The CDR3 sequence: CATSRDISSGNTIYF. Written as DNA, the CDR3 is TGTGCCACCAGCAGGGACATCAGCTCTGGAAACACCATATATTTT.

This chain joins TRBV24-1 and TRBJ2-1; perhaps TRBD1 as D (5 bases). V lost 0 bases, J lost 4 bases, and 12 bases lay in between. CDR1 and CDR2 (germline): KGHDR, SFDVKD. The CDR3 sequence is 16 residues long. The CDR3 sequence: CATSDLSQGLYNEQFF. In DNA form, the CDR3 reads TGTGCCACCAGTGATTTGTCTCAGGGCCTTTACAATGAGCAGTTCTTC.

This clone was detected only once. The chain has TRBV7-2 and TRBJ1-1; no clear D gene. CDR1 SGHTA and CDR2 FQGNSA come from the germline V gene. The CDR3 sequence is 13 residues long. V was cut by 2 bases and J by 0 bases, with 4 bases left in between. CDR3 bases: TGTGCCAGCAGCTTATTCATGAACACTGAAGCTTTCTTT. This translates into CASSLFMNTEAFF.

V usage is TRBV29-1 and J usage is TRBJ1-2; possible D gene TRBD1, 5 bases. From germline, CDR1 is SQVTM and CDR2 ANQGSEA. Trimming pared 8 bases from V and 7 bases from J, leaving 17 bases between. There are 12 residues in the CDR3. CDR3: CSSWGGELGYTF. The CDR3 nucleotides are TGCAGCTCTTGGGGGGGGGAACTTGGCTACACCTTC.

The chain uses TRBV6-2 or TRBV6-3 and TRBJ2-3; a possible D gene is TRBD1 (6 bases). Germline-derived CDR1 and CDR2 are MNHEY and SVGEGT. V was clipped by 3 bases and J by 4 bases, with 14 bases between them. This CDR3 spans 15 amino acids. The chain's CDR3 is CASSYLQGSADTQYF. The CDR3 DNA follows: TGTGCCAGCAGTTATTTACAGGGTTCGGCAGATACGCAGTATTTT.

The CDR3 protein is CASSYDRGFTEAFF. The DNA for the CDR3 is TGTGCCAGCAGCTACGACAGGGGGTTCACTGAAGCTTTCTTT. The V and J genes are TRBV7-9 and TRBJ1-1; 9 nucleotides agree with TRBD1. With 4 bases clipped from V and 4 bases from J, the junction kept 4 bases outside the gene matches. The CDR3 is 14 residues long. Germline lookup yields CDR1 SEHNR and CDR2 FQNEAQ (reference sequence).

This rearrangement joins TRBV16 to TRBJ1-2; D is uncertain. Trimming left V 1 base short and J 3 bases short, with 6 bases between. CDR3 length: 13 amino acids. Per the germline V gene, CDR1 is KGHSY and CDR2 is FQNENV. CDR3 protein: CASSQFGDYGYTF. CDR3 coding DNA: TGTGCCAGCAGCCAATTTGGAGACTATGGCTACACCTTC. Looking up the rest from reference TRBV16 and TRBJ1-2 gives the full variable domain: GEEVAQTPKHLVRGEGQKAKLYCAPIKGHSYVFWYQQVLKNEFKFLISFQNENVFDETGMPKERFSAKCLPNSPCSLEIQATKLEDSAVYFCASSQFGDYGYTFGSGTRLTVV.

The rearrangement joins TRBV2 to TRBJ1-2; D remains ambiguous. Trimming pared 8 bases from V and 8 bases from J, leaving 21 bases between. Germline loops: CDR1 SNHLY, CDR2 FYNNEI. The CDR3 totals 14 residues. This CDR3 is CASPGLSAHDGYTF. The CDR3 bases are TGTGCCAGCCCGGGTCTCAGCGCTCACGACGGCTACACCTTC.

J is TRBJ2-7 and V is TRBV18; 7 bases match TRBD1. V gave up 4 bases and J gave up 2 bases; unmatched junction bases: 5. Germline CDR1 reads KGHSH; CDR2 reads LQKENI. The CDR3 extends over 14 amino acids. CDR3 region: CASSHGTEAYEQYF. The CDR3 DNA sequence: TGTGCCAGCTCACACGGGACAGAGGCCTACGAGCAGTACTTC.

V and J are TRBV4-2 and TRBJ2-1; a possible D gene is TRBD2 (6 bases). V was shortened by 1 base and J by 8 bases, with 15 bases between the two germline ends. Germline CDR1 and CDR2: LGHNA and YNFKEQ. CDR3 length equals 15 residues. DNA of the CDR3: TGTGCCAGCAGCCAAGTCGGGACTTTCGCTGATGAGCAGTTCTTC. Residues: CASSQVGTFADEQFF.

The count of this clone is one. The chain combines TRBV15 with TRBJ2-7, with no clear D. Between the trimmed V and J ends, which lost 0 bases and 3 bases, there was a span of 3 bases. The CDR3 length is 12 residues. Germline loops: CDR1 LNHNV, CDR2 YYDKDF (reference sequence). The DNA of the CDR3 is TGTGCCACCAGCAGAGACTACTACGAGCAGTACTTC. Protein: CATSRDYYEQYF.

This rearrangement joins TRBV24-1 to TRBJ1-2; perhaps TRBD1 as D (5 bases). The germline V gene encodes CDR1 KGHDR and CDR2 SFDVKD. Trimming shortened V by 7 bases and J by 3 bases, and 11 bases separated the two germline ends. CDR3 size: 13 residues. CDR3 sequence (DNA): TGTGCCACCAGACCTACGGGGGACTATGGCTACACCTTC. This gives the protein CATRPTGDYGYTF.

The V and J genes are TRBV27 and TRBJ2-3; TRBD2 matches at 10 bases. Germline V CDR1 and CDR2: MNHEY, SMNVEV (reference sequence). CDR3 length: 16 amino acids. With 4 bases clipped from V and 2 bases from J, the junction kept 6 bases outside the gene matches. CDR3 DNA sequence: TGTGCCAGCAGTTATAGCGGGGGGCGGTACACAGATACGCAGTATTTT. This translates into CASSYSGGRYTDTQYF.

The chain carries TRBV24-1 and TRBJ2-3, with TRBD1 matching over 8 bases. The CDR3 spans 15 residues. Per the germline V gene, CDR1 is KGHDR and CDR2 is SFDVKD. The J segment lost 2 bases and the V segment lost 4 bases, leaving 4 bases of the junction unmatched. The CDR3 protein is CATSDPTGATDTQYF. Here the CDR3 DNA reads TGTGCCACCAGTGACCCGACAGGGGCCACAGATACGCAGTATTTT.

The chain links TRBV4-2 to TRBJ1-1; tentatively, D is TRBD1 (5 bases). The CDR3 has 14 residues. CDR1 LGHNA and CDR2 YNFKEQ come from the germline V gene. The V and J ends lost 0 bases and 8 bases respectively, with 13 bases between them. CDR3 in amino acids: CASSQDLSREEAFF. In nucleotides, the CDR3 is TGTGCCAGCAGCCAAGATTTATCCAGGGAAGAAGCTTTCTTT.

Concerning this clone: Other DNA sequences in the sample encode the same CDR3. The CDR3 DNA is TGTGCCAGCAGCCCCGGACAGGGGTACGAGCAGTACTTC. Translated, it gives CASSPGQGYEQYF. The rearrangement uses TRBV7-3 and TRBJ2-7, with 9 bases lining up with TRBD1. Germline CDR1 and CDR2: SGHTA and FQGTGA. With V trimmed by 5 bases and J by 4 bases, 3 bases remained unmatched. CDR3 length equals 13 residues.

The chain couples TRBV24-1 to TRBJ1-1, with D uncertain. Germline CDR1 and CDR2: KGHDR and SFDVKD. The length of the CDR3 is 16 residues. The ends were cut back, 0 bases at V and 3 bases at J, with 13 bases in the middle. The CDR3 loop reads CATSDLPSQADTEAFF. The CDR3 DNA reads as TGTGCCACCAGTGATTTGCCAAGCCAGGCAGACACTGAAGCTTTCTTT.

This clone was detected many times. V usage is TRBV7-6 and J usage is TRBJ2-1, with 8 nucleotides matching TRBD1. With V trimmed by 2 bases and J by 6 bases, 6 bases remained unmatched. This CDR3 spans 15 amino acids. CDR1 is SGHVS and CDR2 is FNYEAQ in the germline V gene. The CDR3 sequence is CASSLQPQGANEQFF. The DNA for the CDR3 is TGTGCCAGCAGCTTACAACCGCAGGGGGCCAATGAGCAGTTCTTC.

The sample holds one count of this clone. The chain couples TRBV19 to TRBJ2-7; TRBD1 might be the D (6 bases). The CDR3 loop spans 14 amino acids. Germline lookup yields CDR1 LNHDA and CDR2 SQIVND (reference sequence). V was pared by 5 bases and J by 0 bases, with 11 bases between. CDR3 region: CASSLQGTSYEQYF. CDR3 coding DNA: TGTGCCAGTAGTCTACAGGGAACCTCCTACGAGCAGTACTTC.

This rearrangement joins TRBV27 to TRBJ1-5, with D perhaps TRBD1 (5 bases). With 2 bases removed from V and 6 bases from J, the gap between germline ends came to 14 bases. This CDR3 spans 15 amino acids. Germline CDR1 reads MNHEY; CDR2 reads SMNVEV (reference sequence). CDR3 in amino acids: CASSLTWGWAQPQHF. The DNA of the CDR3 is TGTGCCAGCAGTTTAACTTGGGGCTGGGCTCAGCCCCAGCATTTT.

This clone was picked up many times. This chain joins TRBV5-1 and TRBJ2-3; D remains ambiguous. V was shortened by 5 bases and J by 0 bases, with 22 bases between the two germline ends. The CDR3 runs to 18 residues. CDR1 and CDR2 from the germline V gene are SGHRS and YFSETQ. CDR3 loop: CASSLGPRLQTSTDTQYF. CDR3 sequence (DNA): TGCGCCAGCAGTCTGGGTCCACGACTTCAAACTAGCACAGATACGCAGTATTTT.